This passage covers 10 T cell receptor beta chains from one sample sequenced in a study. TRBV12-4/TRBJ1-2 clonotypes were amplified with adaptor-ligated barcode primers. TCRdb reprocessed the multiplex PCR reads with MiXCR, giving one entry per CDR3 protein. The sample contains over a thousand distinct CDR3 sequences, approximately 30% of which appear only once. Sequencing input: memory CD4+ T cells sorted from blood. This sample's subset: memory CD4+ T cells, CD4+CD45RO+CD25-. The receptors were sampled from a female donor with breast cancer.

Relative to its sample, this clonotype is medium-sized (0.01 to 0.1%). The V call is TRBV12-3 or TRBV12-4, the J call TRBJ1-2; no clear D gene. Trimming pared 2 bases from V and 3 bases from J, leaving 7 bases between. The CDR3 totals 13 residues. CDR3 sequence (DNA): TGTGCCAGCAGTTTAAGTTACGACTATGGCTACACCTTC. Protein product: CASSLSYDYGYTF.

This clonotype was detected only a few times. V usage is TRBV12-3 or TRBV12-4 and J usage is TRBJ1-2; 8 nucleotides match TRBD1. The CDR3 runs 15 residues. V was pared by 5 bases and J by 6 bases, with 11 bases of the junction left unmatched. In DNA, the CDR3 is TGTGCCAGCAGTCCACGGACAGGGAGGATGGATGGCTACACCTTC. As protein: CASSPRTGRMDGYTF.

Comment on this clonotype: The final CDR3 position lacks the conserved phenylalanine or tryptophan, pointing to a likely read error. The DNA is left out, because the CDR3 cannot be placed on it with certainty; the CDR3 is given as TCRdb lists it. This chain links TRBV12-3 or TRBV12-4 with TRBJ1-2. The CDR3 sequence runs 8 residues, both termini included. The CDR3 here is CASSLPGQ.

The V call is TRBV12-3 or TRBV12-4, the J call TRBJ1-2; D is ambiguous. Trimming took off 3 bases at V and 4 bases at J, with 9 bases between the two ends. This CDR3 has 13 residues. DNA for the CDR3: TGTGCCAGCAGTTTGGAGGGAGGCTATGGCTACACCTTC. Translation gives CASSLEGGYGYTF.

In its sample, this clonotype ranks as large. This chain uses TRBV12-3 or TRBV12-4 with TRBJ1-2; D unresolved. This CDR3 spans 14 amino acids. Deletions cut 2 bases from V and 2 bases from J, with 9 bases between. The CDR3 coding sequence is TGTGCCAGCAGTTTACAAGGACGGAACTATGGCTACACCTTC. As protein: CASSLQGRNYGYTF.

By share of the sample, this clonotype is large. The chain links TRBV12-3 or TRBV12-4 to TRBJ1-2; 8 bases line up with TRBD1. This CDR3 comprises 14 residues. V lost 7 bases to trimming and J lost 10 bases; unmatched junction nucleotides: 14. CDR3 nucleotide sequence: TGTGCCAGCAACGATCCGGGACAGGAGACCTTCTACACCTTC. As protein: CASNDPGQETFYTF.

This clonotype showed up just a few times. The chain has TRBV12-3 or TRBV12-4 and TRBJ1-2; D is unclear. This CDR3 has 11 residues. V gave up 6 bases and J gave up 6 bases, with 8 bases separating them. CDR3 amino acids: CASRLTDGYTF. In nucleotides, the CDR3 is TGTGCCAGCAGGCTTACTGATGGCTACACCTTC.

The V and J genes are TRBV12-3 or TRBV12-4 and TRBJ1-2; 9 nucleotides line up with TRBD1. After removal of 5 bases from V and 6 bases from J, the junction contained 7 bases not matched to a gene. The CDR3 spans 14 residues. CDR3 in amino acids: CASSGQGNGNGYTF. CDR3 sequence (DNA): TGTGCCAGCAGTGGACAGGGGAACGGGAATGGCTACACCTTC.

This clonotype is large. This rearrangement joins TRBV12-3 or TRBV12-4 to TRBJ1-2; D ambiguous. This CDR3 comprises 12 residues. The V gene lost 0 bases and the J gene lost 4 bases, with 3 bases spanning the gap. CDR3 sequence (DNA): TGTGCCAGCAGTTTAGCGTTCTATGGCTACACCTTC. Protein sequence: CASSLAFYGYTF.

The CDR3 nucleotides are TGTGCCTCCATGGGAAGGTATGGCTACACCTTC. It encodes CASMGRYGYTF. The V gene is TRBV12-3 or TRBV12-4, the J gene TRBJ1-2, with D hard to call. V was shortened by 11 bases and J by 5 bases, with 12 bases between the two germline ends. There are 11 residues in the CDR3.